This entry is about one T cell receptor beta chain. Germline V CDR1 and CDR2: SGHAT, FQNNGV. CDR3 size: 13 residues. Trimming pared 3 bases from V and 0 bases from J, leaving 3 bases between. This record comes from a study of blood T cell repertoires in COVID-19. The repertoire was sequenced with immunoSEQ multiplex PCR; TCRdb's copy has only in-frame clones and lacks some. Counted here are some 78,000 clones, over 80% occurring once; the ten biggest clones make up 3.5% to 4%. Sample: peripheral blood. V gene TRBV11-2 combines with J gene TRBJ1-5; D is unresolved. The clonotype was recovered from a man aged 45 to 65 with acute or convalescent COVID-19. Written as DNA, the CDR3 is TGTGCCAGCAGCTTGAGTAGCAATCAGCCCCAGCATTTT. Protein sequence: CASSLSSNQPQHF.